The 20 T cell receptor beta chains below all came from one sample that was sequenced in a study of T cell clusters in autoimmune cytopenias. TRB was amplified by touch-down multiplex PCR, primer pools A and B combined. Reprocessing the multiplex PCR reads, TCRdb reports a single entry for every CDR3 protein and omits DNA. The sample yields 7,700 or so distinct CDR3 sequences, of which the top ten take up 5% to 6.5%. Approximately 40,000 genome equivalents of blood DNA were amplified for TRB. What was sequenced was peripheral blood. These TCRs come from a human donor with an autoimmune cytopenia or autoimmune hepatitis (not recorded which).

The chain joins TRBV7-2 to TRBJ2-2; checking the TCRdb D call of TRBD1 is not possible without DNA. This CDR3 contains 16 residues. Germline V gene sequence: CDR1 SGHTA, CDR2 FQGNSA. CDR3 residues: CASSLGGQGMTGELFF. The variable domain in full, completed from reference TRBV7-2 and TRBJ2-2, reads GAGVSQSPSNKVTEKGKDVELRCDPISGHTALYWYRQSLGQGLEFLIYFQGNSAPDKSGLPSDRFSAERTGGSVSTLTIQRTQQEDSAVYLCASSLGGQGMTGELFFGEGSRLTVL.

The rearrangement uses TRBV6-6 and TRBJ2-7; with no DNA, the TCRdb D assignment of TRBD1 cannot be verified. CDR3 length: 14 amino acids. Germline lookup yields CDR1 MNHNY and CDR2 SVGAGI (reference sequence). CDR3 sequence: CASSYSEGAGEQYF.

The rearrangement joins TRBV18 to TRBJ2-5. The CDR3 runs to 11 residues. In germline, CDR1 is KGHSH, CDR2 LQKENI. CDR3 residues: CASSPQETQYF. Full variable domain (missing parts from reference TRBV18 and TRBJ2-5): NAGVMQNPRHLVRRRGQEARLRCSPMKGHSHVYWYRQLPEEGLKFMVYLQKENIIDESGMPKERFSAEFPKEGPSILRIQQVVRGDSAAYFCASSPQETQYFGPGTRLLVL.

The chain is built from TRBV18 and TRBJ1-1; without DNA, the TCRdb call of TRBD1 cannot be checked. CDR3 size: 16 residues. Germline values: CDR1 KGHSH, CDR2 LQKENI. CDR3 residues: CASSQGVGQLNTEAFF.

The chain joins TRBV19 to TRBJ1-5. The CDR3 is 18 amino acids. Germline V gene sequence: CDR1 LNHDA, CDR2 SQIVND (reference sequence). CDR3 region: CASSSRRGAGTGNQPQHF.

The chain uses TRBV7-9 and TRBJ2-1; no DNA is available, so the TRBD1 call from TCRdb remains unchecked. Looked up from germline, CDR1 is SEHNR and CDR2 is FQNEAQ (reference sequence). CDR3 length equals 15 residues. CDR3 sequence reads: CASSLVKGARDEQFF.

The chain is built from TRBV7-4 and TRBJ2-4. CDR1 is SGHVT, CDR2 SQSDAQ, per germline. The CDR3 sequence is 15 residues long. The CDR3 reads CASSLGVVAKNIQYF.

This clonotype is called medium-sized based on its frequency. The chain joins TRBV30 to TRBJ2-2; TCRdb's D call, TRBD2, is unchecked because there is no DNA. CDR1 is GTSNPN, CDR2 SVGIG, per germline (reference sequence). The CDR3 sequence is 16 residues long. This chain's CDR3 is CAWKGLAYSNTGELFF.

J is TRBJ2-3 and V is TRBV7-9; absent DNA, TCRdb's TRBD2 call cannot be checked. The CDR3 covers 18 residues. CDR1 SEHNR and CDR2 FQNEAQ come from the germline V gene (reference sequence). The CDR3 protein is CASSRGMGTSGVVDTQYF.

The V gene is TRBV19, the J gene TRBJ1-1; absent DNA, TCRdb's TRBD1 call cannot be checked. This CDR3 has 17 residues. Germline CDR1 is LNHDA and CDR2 is SQIVND (reference sequence). The CDR3 loop reads CASSVPGQGYEVTEAFF.

The gene calls are TRBV7-2 and TRBJ2-7; TCRdb indicates TRBD2, and absent DNA this call remains unverified. This CDR3 region has 17 residues. Germline V gene sequence: CDR1 SGHTA, CDR2 FQGNSA. The CDR3 reads CASSLRLSLAGFYEQYF.

This clonotype is identified as medium-sized (0.01 to 0.1%) from frequency. The chain combines TRBV19 with TRBJ2-6; TCRdb gives TRBD1 as the D gene, but with no DNA this cannot be confirmed. Germline-derived CDR1 and CDR2 are LNHDA and SQIVND (reference sequence). CDR3 length: 16 residues. This CDR3 reads CASNPTGSSGANVLTF.

The rearrangement uses TRBV27 and TRBJ2-7; TCRdb's assignment of TRBD1 cannot be checked, as there is no DNA. The CDR3 length is 14 residues. In germline, CDR1 is MNHEY, CDR2 SMNVEV (reference sequence). The chain's CDR3 is CASSSLTGSYEQYF.

This clonotype is labeled medium-sized (0.01 to 0.1%) based on frequency. The chain employs TRBV29-1 and TRBJ2-7; TCRdb's D call, TRBD1, is unchecked because there is no DNA. CDR3 length: 12 amino acids. Germline-derived CDR1 and CDR2 are SQVTM and ANQGSEA. CDR3 sequence: CSVRGQGGEQYF.

This chain uses TRBV27 with TRBJ2-1; TCRdb selects TRBD2, and the lack of DNA leaves this call unchecked. The CDR3 spans 15 residues. Germline CDR1 is MNHEY and CDR2 is SMNVEV (reference sequence). This chain's CDR3 is CASSQKRVGGGEQFF.

This clonotype is identified as medium-sized from frequency. The V gene is TRBV29-1, the J gene TRBJ2-7; TCRdb's assignment of TRBD1 cannot be checked, as there is no DNA. The germline V gene encodes CDR1 SQVTM and CDR2 ANQGSEA. The length of the CDR3 is 12 residues. The CDR3 loop reads CSVADGRLEQYF.

This chain uses TRBV19 with TRBJ1-1; TCRdb designates TRBD1, a call that cannot be tested without DNA. This CDR3 has 14 residues. From germline, CDR1 is LNHDA and CDR2 SQIVND (reference sequence). The CDR3 region is CASGGQGMNTEAFF.

The chain carries TRBV6-5 and TRBJ2-3; TCRdb proposes TRBD2, but this gene call is untestable without DNA. Per the germline V gene, CDR1 is MNHEY and CDR2 is SVGAGI. The CDR3 extends over 17 amino acids. The CDR3: CASTGTSGGARTDTQYF.

The V call is TRBV20-1, the J call TRBJ2-3; TCRdb lists TRBD1, though no DNA is available to test this call. The CDR3 is 14 amino acids. Germline V lookup: CDR1 DFQATT, CDR2 SNEGSKA (reference sequence). The CDR3 protein is CSATWDRITDTQYF.

The chain links TRBV6-2 or TRBV6-3 to TRBJ1-6; the D call from TCRdb, TRBD1, cannot be confirmed without DNA. The germline gives CDR1 MNHEY, CDR2 SVGEGT. This CDR3 has 14 amino acids. The CDR3 protein is CASRYRDRTRPLHF.